A selection of T cell receptor beta chains follows, all from one sample in a study of technical replicates of blood from a few donors. Some clones are missing from TCRdb's copy, which holds only in-frame ones; the method was immunoSEQ multiplex PCR. The profile covers roughly 80,000 clones, with 85% to 95% appearing a single time and about 0.4% taken by the ten largest. Sequencing was performed on T cells isolated from PBMCs. Every receptor here comes from a human donor in good health. The CDR3 runs from the conserved cysteine through the conserved F or W. Fields, in order: J gene, clone size, D gene, V gene, CDR3 protein, CDR3 DNA. A D gene is named only where the DNA matches it firmly. A clone size is listed for some rows: how often the clone was seen (once, few, many), or a class if it is expanded.

j_call: TRBJ2-5; clone_size: NA; d_call: TRBD2; v_call: TRBV7-3; cdr3_aa: CASSSGTSGGTQYF; cdr3_nt: TGTGCCAGCAGCTCCGGGACTAGCGGGGGGACCCAGTACTTC
j_call: TRBJ2-1; clone_size: NA; d_call: NA; v_call: TRBV11-2; cdr3_aa: CASSPGTYNEQFF; cdr3_nt: TGTGCCAGCAGCCCCGGGACTTACAATGAGCAGTTCTTC
j_call: TRBJ2-1; clone_size: NA; d_call: TRBD1; v_call: TRBV5-8; cdr3_aa: CASSVRDSGREQFF; cdr3_nt: TGTGCCAGCAGCGTCCGGGACAGTGGGCGTGAGCAGTTCTTC
j_call: TRBJ2-1; clone_size: NA; d_call: NA; v_call: TRBV29-1; cdr3_aa: CSVSESSYNEQFF; cdr3_nt: TGCAGCGTTTCGGAGAGCTCCTACAATGAGCAGTTCTTC
j_call: TRBJ2-2; clone_size: once; d_call: TRBD1; v_call: TRBV6-6; cdr3_aa: CASSNRQGGTGELFF; cdr3_nt: TGTGCCAGCAGTAATAGACAGGGTGGTACCGGGGAGCTGTTTTTT
j_call: TRBJ1-1; clone_size: NA; d_call: TRBD1; v_call: TRBV5-1; cdr3_aa: CASSVTGQGGTEAFF; cdr3_nt: TGCGCCAGCAGCGTAACGGGACAGGGAGGCACTGAAGCTTTCTTT
j_call: TRBJ2-1; clone_size: once; d_call: NA; v_call: TRBV4-3; cdr3_aa: CASSQGRETSYYNEQFF; cdr3_nt: TGCGCCAGCAGCCAAGGTCGGGAGACTTCCTATTACAATGAGCAGTTCTTC
j_call: TRBJ2-1; clone_size: NA; d_call: TRBD2; v_call: TRBV23-1; cdr3_aa: CASSQGGGTYNEQFF; cdr3_nt: TGCGCCAGCAGTCAAGGGGGGGGAACCTACAATGAGCAGTTCTTC
j_call: TRBJ2-2; clone_size: NA; d_call: NA; v_call: TRBV9; cdr3_aa: CASSSSGYSSGELFF; cdr3_nt: TGTGCCAGCAGTTCTTCAGGATATTCGTCCGGGGAGCTGTTTTTT
j_call: TRBJ2-5; clone_size: NA; d_call: TRBD1; v_call: TRBV7-9; cdr3_aa: CASSPTGGRQETQYF; cdr3_nt: TGTGCCAGCAGTCCGACAGGGGGGCGCCAAGAGACCCAGTACTTC
j_call: TRBJ2-1; clone_size: NA; d_call: TRBD2; v_call: TRBV11-3; cdr3_aa: CASSLSGSHNEQFF; cdr3_nt: TGTGCCAGCAGCTTGAGCGGGAGCCACAATGAGCAGTTCTTC
j_call: TRBJ2-6; clone_size: NA; d_call: NA; v_call: TRBV7-7; cdr3_aa: CASSPGPSGANVLTF; cdr3_nt: TGTGCTAGCAGCCCAGGGCCATCTGGGGCCAACGTCCTGACTTTC
j_call: TRBJ1-2; clone_size: once; d_call: TRBD1; v_call: TRBV5-4; cdr3_aa: CASSPRDREDYGYTF; cdr3_nt: TGTGCCAGCAGCCCTCGGGACAGGGAAGACTATGGCTACACCTTC
j_call: TRBJ2-7; clone_size: NA; d_call: TRBD2; v_call: TRBV19; cdr3_aa: CASSTGGGQDYEQYF; cdr3_nt: TGTGCCAGTAGTACCGGGGGGGGCCAGGACTACGAGCAGTACTTC
j_call: TRBJ2-3; clone_size: NA; d_call: NA; v_call: TRBV7-2; cdr3_aa: CVSSPQGTDTQYF; cdr3_nt: TGTGTCAGCAGCCCGCAGGGAACAGATACGCAGTATTTT
j_call: TRBJ2-1; clone_size: once; d_call: TRBD2; v_call: TRBV5-1; cdr3_aa: CASSLELAGKDEQFF; cdr3_nt: TGCGCCAGCAGCTTGGAACTAGCGGGTAAGGATGAGCAGTTCTTC
j_call: TRBJ2-7; clone_size: once; d_call: TRBD1; v_call: TRBV4-1; cdr3_aa: CASSLRTGSYEQYF; cdr3_nt: TGCGCCAGCAGCCTTCGGACAGGGTCCTACGAGCAGTACTTC
j_call: TRBJ2-2; clone_size: NA; d_call: TRBD1; v_call: TRBV10-3; cdr3_aa: CATSGTGGAPGELFF; cdr3_nt: TGTGCCACCTCGGGCACAGGGGGAGCCCCCGGGGAGCTGTTTTTT
j_call: TRBJ1-1; clone_size: NA; d_call: NA; v_call: TRBV4-2; cdr3_aa: CASSQGSEGVGEAFF; cdr3_nt: TGTGCCAGCAGCCAAGGATCGGAAGGGGTCGGGGAAGCTTTCTTT
j_call: TRBJ2-2; clone_size: NA; d_call: NA; v_call: TRBV11-2; cdr3_aa: CASSRQRAGELFF; cdr3_nt: TGTGCCAGCAGTCGACAGAGAGCCGGGGAGCTGTTTTTT
j_call: TRBJ2-7; clone_size: NA; d_call: TRBD1; v_call: TRBV11-2; cdr3_aa: CASSFGQGRDYEQYF; cdr3_nt: TGTGCCAGCAGCTTCGGACAGGGGAGGGATTACGAGCAGTACTTC
j_call: TRBJ1-3; clone_size: NA; d_call: NA; v_call: TRBV4-3; cdr3_aa: CASSEGSVYSGNTIYF; cdr3_nt: TGCGCCAGCAGCGAAGGGAGCGTATACTCTGGAAACACCATATATTTT
j_call: TRBJ2-7; clone_size: NA; d_call: NA; v_call: TRBV27; cdr3_aa: CASSWNQGNPYEQYF; cdr3_nt: TGTGCCAGCAGTTGGAATCAGGGGAACCCCTACGAGCAGTACTTC
j_call: TRBJ2-3; clone_size: NA; d_call: NA; v_call: TRBV10-1; cdr3_aa: CASSRGSVDTQYF; cdr3_nt: TGCGCCAGCTCGAGGGGGTCGGTAGATACGCAGTATTTT
j_call: TRBJ1-5; clone_size: NA; d_call: NA; v_call: TRBV21-1; cdr3_aa: CASYIRDRENNQPQHF; cdr3_nt: TGTGCCAGCTATATAAGGGACAGAGAGAACAATCAGCCCCAGCATTTT
j_call: TRBJ1-4; clone_size: NA; d_call: TRBD1; v_call: TRBV13; cdr3_aa: CASSQGTVREKLFF; cdr3_nt: TGTGCCAGCAGCCAAGGGACAGTCCGGGAAAAACTGTTTTTT
j_call: TRBJ2-5; clone_size: NA; d_call: TRBD2; v_call: TRBV4-2; cdr3_aa: CASSQDHSGRGFRETQYF; cdr3_nt: TGTGCCAGCAGCCAAGATCACAGCGGGAGGGGATTTAGAGAGACCCAGTACTTC
j_call: TRBJ2-5; clone_size: NA; d_call: NA; v_call: TRBV15; cdr3_aa: CATSGTLSVTGPGETQYF; cdr3_nt: TGTGCCACCAGCGGGACCCTATCTGTAACAGGGCCAGGAGAGACCCAGTACTTC
j_call: TRBJ2-1; clone_size: NA; d_call: NA; v_call: TRBV29-1; cdr3_aa: CSVELGGDQGYNEQFF; cdr3_nt: TGCAGCGTTGAACTTGGGGGGGATCAGGGGTACAATGAGCAGTTCTTC
j_call: TRBJ1-1; clone_size: NA; d_call: TRBD1; v_call: TRBV5-1; cdr3_aa: CASRQGSTEAFF; cdr3_nt: TGCGCCAGCCGACAGGGGAGCACTGAAGCTTTCTTT
j_call: TRBJ1-1; clone_size: NA; d_call: TRBD1; v_call: TRBV6-5; cdr3_aa: CASSYLGQGFFF; cdr3_nt: TGTGCCAGCAGTTACCTAGGACAGGGATTTTTCTTT
j_call: TRBJ1-2; clone_size: once; d_call: NA; v_call: TRBV2; cdr3_aa: CASKLVSNYGYTF; cdr3_nt: TGTGCCAGCAAATTAGTCTCTAACTATGGCTACACCTTC
j_call: TRBJ2-1; clone_size: NA; d_call: TRBD2; v_call: TRBV29-1; cdr3_aa: CSVAVAGYNEQFF; cdr3_nt: TGCAGCGTTGCGGTAGCGGGATACAATGAGCAGTTCTTC
j_call: TRBJ2-7; clone_size: NA; d_call: TRBD2; v_call: TRBV5-1; cdr3_aa: CASSWTRDTYEQYF; cdr3_nt: TGCGCCAGCAGCTGGACTAGAGATACCTACGAGCAGTACTTC
j_call: TRBJ2-5; clone_size: NA; d_call: TRBD1; v_call: TRBV30; cdr3_aa: CAWRRDSSKETQYF; cdr3_nt: TGTGCCTGGAGAAGGGACAGCAGTAAAGAGACCCAGTACTTC
j_call: TRBJ2-7; clone_size: NA; d_call: TRBD2; v_call: TRBV4-1; cdr3_aa: CASSQGGGSYEQYF; cdr3_nt: TGCGCCAGCAGCCAAGGGGGCGGGAGCTACGAGCAGTACTTC
j_call: TRBJ2-5; clone_size: NA; d_call: NA; v_call: TRBV5-1; cdr3_aa: CASSLLGAEETQYF; cdr3_nt: TGCGCCAGCAGCTTGTTGGGGGCCGAAGAGACCCAGTACTTC
j_call: TRBJ1-5; clone_size: NA; d_call: NA; v_call: TRBV4-3; cdr3_aa: CASSRGGNQPQHF; cdr3_nt: TGCGCCAGCAGCCGGGGGGGCAATCAGCCCCAGCATTTT
j_call: TRBJ2-5; clone_size: NA; d_call: NA; v_call: TRBV25-1; cdr3_aa: CASSDGGLQETQYF; cdr3_nt: TGTGCCAGCAGTGACGGAGGGCTACAAGAGACCCAGTACTTC
j_call: TRBJ1-5; clone_size: NA; d_call: NA; v_call: TRBV19; cdr3_aa: CASSPGGAEGQPQHF; cdr3_nt: TGTGCCAGTAGTCCCGGAGGGGCAGAAGGTCAGCCCCAGCATTTT
j_call: TRBJ2-7; clone_size: NA; d_call: TRBD2; v_call: TRBV7-2; cdr3_aa: CASSRRGSGGYEQYF; cdr3_nt: TGTGCCAGCAGCCGGAGGGGCTCGGGGGGGTACGAGCAGTACTTC
j_call: TRBJ2-1; clone_size: NA; d_call: TRBD2; v_call: TRBV7-9; cdr3_aa: CASSRKVLAGENEQFF; cdr3_nt: TGTGCCAGCAGCCGAAAGGTCCTAGCGGGAGAAAATGAGCAGTTCTTC
j_call: TRBJ2-7; clone_size: few; d_call: NA; v_call: TRBV21-1; cdr3_aa: CASSARDRGTGEQYF; cdr3_nt: TGTGCCAGCAGCGCCCGGGACAGGGGAACGGGCGAGCAGTACTTC
j_call: TRBJ1-1; clone_size: NA; d_call: NA; v_call: TRBV27; cdr3_aa: CASSPGLGSTEAFF; cdr3_nt: TGTGCCAGCAGTCCAGGCCTCGGAAGCACTGAAGCTTTCTTT
j_call: TRBJ1-4; clone_size: NA; d_call: NA; v_call: TRBV6-1; cdr3_aa: CASSRQPNEKLFF; cdr3_nt: TGTGCCAGCAGTCGACAGCCTAATGAAAAACTGTTTTTT
j_call: TRBJ2-7; clone_size: few; d_call: NA; v_call: TRBV2; cdr3_aa: CASTGGRDEQYF; cdr3_nt: TGTGCCAGCACAGGGGGGAGAGACGAGCAGTACTTC
j_call: TRBJ2-6; clone_size: NA; d_call: TRBD1; v_call: TRBV28; cdr3_aa: CASSLIGQGYSGANVLTF; cdr3_nt: TGTGCCAGCAGTTTAATCGGACAGGGCTACTCTGGGGCCAACGTCCTGACTTTC
j_call: TRBJ2-5; clone_size: NA; d_call: TRBD2; v_call: TRBV5-1; cdr3_aa: CASSLTAREGPKTQYF; cdr3_nt: TGCGCCAGCAGCCTAACAGCTCGGGAGGGCCCGAAGACCCAGTACTTC
j_call: TRBJ1-1; clone_size: NA; d_call: NA; v_call: TRBV6-5; cdr3_aa: CASSYYGTTEAFF; cdr3_nt: TGTGCCAGCAGTTACTATGGGACAACTGAAGCTTTCTTT
j_call: TRBJ2-3; clone_size: NA; d_call: NA; v_call: TRBV5-6; cdr3_aa: CASSHGISTDTQYF; cdr3_nt: TGTGCCAGCAGCCACGGTATTAGCACAGATACGCAGTATTTT
j_call: TRBJ2-2; clone_size: NA; d_call: TRBD2; v_call: TRBV5-1; cdr3_aa: CASTKGTSGLNSKNTGELFF; cdr3_nt: TGCGCCAGCACCAAAGGGACTAGCGGACTGAACTCTAAGAACACCGGGGAGCTGTTTTTT
j_call: TRBJ2-1; clone_size: NA; d_call: TRBD2; v_call: TRBV15; cdr3_aa: CATRPLAGEAYNEQFF; cdr3_nt: TGTGCCACCAGACCTCTAGCGGGAGAGGCCTACAATGAGCAGTTCTTC